This T cell receptor (beta chain) came from a study of blood T cell repertoires in COVID-19. Whole-study context: Samples of COVID-19 (acute and convalescent) were obtained from the United States, Italy and Spain.

The study drew participants aged about 18 to 95 years from fewer than 30 US areas. Assignments of participants to cohorts depended upon their own reported clinical history. The CDR3 is 13 amino acids. The ends were cut back, 6 bases at V and 3 bases at J, with 10 bases in the middle. CDR1 is SGHNT and CDR2 is YYREEE in the germline V gene (reference sequence). In the authors' methods: Reference gene primer amplification gave nucleated cell count estimates. This table comes from immunoSEQ multiplex PCR, and its TCRdb copy is limited to in-frame clones, with some not included. The V and J calls and the clone size are those of that table, but D and trimming were determined from the DNA. The sample gives around 240,000 clones, 91% of which show up once; about 1.2% is in the top ten.

The chain recombines TRBV5-4 with TRBJ1-5; the D gene is possibly TRBD1 (6 bases). Sample: PBMCs or T cells enriched from blood (not recorded which). The TCR was taken from a human donor in a cohort exposed to, infected with or recovered from COVID-19 (not recorded which). The donor label of this sample is uncertain. The CDR3 DNA sequence: TGTGCCAGCACCAGGACAGACAATCAGCCCCAGCATTTT. Its protein product is CASTRTDNQPQHF.